The 31 T cell receptor beta chains presented below share a single source sample, sequenced in a study of metastatic and nonmetastatic thyroid tumors. Through MiXCR, TCRdb re-clonotyped the PCR reads. The table has roughly 7,300 clones, less than 35% seen once. Each patient came to thyroid surgery without any prior treatment (of any kind). Input material: tumor tissue. These TCRs come from a female donor with papillary thyroid cancer or a benign thyroid nodule (not recorded which). Some clones in this sample may be carry-over from other donors' samples.

Within the sample, this clone is medium-sized. V gene TRBV12-3 or TRBV12-4 combines with J gene TRBJ1-5, with 7 bases fitting TRBD1. The CDR3 contains 17 residues. Trimming removed 3 bases from V and 6 bases from J; junction bases left unmatched: 14. The CDR3 nucleotides read TGTGCCAGCAGTTTGGGGGACGAGACAGGGTGGACTCAGCCCCAGCATTTT. Translation gives CASSLGDETGWTQPQHF.

By sample share, this clone is medium-sized. V gene TRBV6-2 or TRBV6-3 combines with J gene TRBJ1-5, with TRBD1 matching 9 bases. The CDR3 runs 16 residues. With 0 bases clipped from V and 2 bases from J, the junction kept 2 bases outside the gene matches. Germline V gene lookup returns CDR1 MNHEY and CDR2 SVGEGT. The CDR3 spells CASSYSGQGRNQPQHF. The CDR3 DNA follows: TGTGCCAGCAGTTACTCAGGACAGGGGCGCAATCAGCCCCAGCATTTT.

By share, this clone ranks as medium-sized. The chain uses TRBV12-3 or TRBV12-4 and TRBJ2-1; D is perhaps TRBD2 (6 bases). Trimming removed 4 bases at V and 8 bases at J, with 15 bases between. The CDR3 covers 14 residues. This CDR3 is CASSSGDQGDEQFF. As DNA, the CDR3 is TGTGCCAGCAGTTCGGGAGATCAGGGCGATGAGCAGTTCTTC.

This clone is classed as medium-sized. The chain has TRBV20-1 and TRBJ2-7; unclear D gene. The CDR3 loop spans 12 amino acids. The V gene's germline CDR1 is DFQATT and CDR2 SNEGSKA (reference sequence). Trimming took 1 base from V and 3 from J, leaving 7 bases between them. CDR3: CSARVVSYEQYF. As DNA, the CDR3 is TGCAGTGCTAGAGTGGTGAGCTACGAGCAGTACTTC.

This clone showed up just once. The genes are TRBV5-1 and TRBJ1-5; TRBD1 is a possible D gene (5 bases). The CDR3 has 15 amino acids. In germline, CDR1 is SGHRS, CDR2 YFSETQ. The V gene lost 2 bases and the J gene lost 4 bases, with 13 bases spanning the gap. CDR3: CASSFRGDKNQPQHF. CDR3 DNA sequence: TGCGCCAGCAGCTTTAGGGGAGACAAAAATCAGCCCCAGCATTTT.

The chain has TRBV5-1 and TRBJ2-2, with D possibly called TRBD1 or TRBD2 (5 bases each). Germline V gene lookup returns CDR1 SGHRS and CDR2 YFSETQ. This CDR3 has 14 amino acids. Trimming shortened V by 3 bases and J by 10 bases, and 16 bases separated the two germline ends. This chain's CDR3 is CASSSGQNTLELFF. In nucleotides, the CDR3 is TGCGCCAGCAGCTCGGGGCAGAACACCTTGGAGCTGTTTTTT.

This clone was detected a few times. The chain combines TRBV20-1 with TRBJ2-1; 13 bases line up with TRBD2. The CDR3 covers 17 residues. The trim removed 6 bases at V and 1 base at J, leaving 9 bases unmatched. Germline V gene data show CDR1 as DFQATT and CDR2 as SNEGSKA (reference sequence). This CDR3 reads CSARTSGSFHSYNEQFF. The CDR3 DNA reads TGCAGTGCCCGGACTAGCGGGAGTTTTCATTCCTACAATGAGCAGTTCTTC.

CDR3 coding DNA: TGTGCCAGCAGCTTAGGCAGGGTGCCGGTGCGGCTTGCCGCGGAGCTGTTTTTT. It specifies CASSLGRVPVRLAAELFF. This sequence joins TRBV11-2 and TRBJ2-2; D is possibly TRBD1 (5 bases). This CDR3 spans 18 amino acids. Germline V gives CDR1 SGHAT, CDR2 FQNNGV. The V gene lost 1 base and the J gene lost 10 bases, with 25 bases spanning the gap.

The chain couples TRBV9 to TRBJ2-7, with a tentative D call TRBD1 (6 bases). In germline, CDR1 is SGDLS, CDR2 YYNGEE. Trimming removed 3 bases from V and 1 base from J, with 14 bases in between. The CDR3 runs to 15 residues. This CDR3 reads CASSGSRRGSYEQYF. The CDR3 DNA is TGTGCCAGCAGCGGAAGCCGAAGGGGGTCCTACGAGCAGTACTTC.

By share, this clone counts as medium-sized. V and J are TRBV15 and TRBJ1-1, with D tentatively TRBD1 (6 bases). The CDR3 length is 18 residues. The V end was cut by 0 bases, the J end by 1 base, with 18 bases between. CDR1 and CDR2 (germline): LNHNV, YYDKDF (reference sequence). This chain's CDR3 is CATSRDPRRGKRNTEAFF. In nucleotides, the CDR3 is TGTGCCACCAGCAGAGATCCGCGCAGGGGAAAACGGAACACTGAAGCTTTCTTT.

V and J are TRBV11-3 and TRBJ1-1, with D unresolved. Trimming cost V 5 bases and J 1 base, with 14 bases left between them. The germline CDR1 and CDR2 sequences are SGHNT and YENEEA. This CDR3 spans 15 amino acids. CDR3 bases: TGTGCCAGCAGCCTCCTCGTAGACAAGAACACTGAAGCTTTCTTT. It translates to CASSLLVDKNTEAFF. The full variable domain, with the rest looked up from reference TRBV11-3 and TRBJ1-1, is EAGVVQSPRYKIIEKKQPVAFWCNPISGHNTLYWYLQNLGQGPELLIRYENEEAVDDSQLPKDRFSAERLKGVDSTLKIQPAELGDSAVYLCASSLLVDKNTEAFFGQGTRLTVV.

A word on this clone: The junction and the germline gene differ at one end; a read error may be behind it. This CDR3 reads CSSGTATRGYNEQFF. The CDR3 nucleotides read TGTTCCAGCGGGACCGCTACTAGGGGATACAATGAGCAGTTCTTC. The chain uses TRBV7-2 and TRBJ2-1; 7 bases are a match to TRBD2. In germline, CDR1 is SGHTA, CDR2 FQGNSA. This CDR3 is 15 amino acids long.

This clone is categorized as medium-sized (0.01 to 0.1%). The gene calls are TRBV2 and TRBJ1-6, with D tentatively TRBD1 (6 bases). Trimming pared 7 bases from V and 0 bases from J, leaving 7 bases between. Per the germline V gene, CDR1 is SNHLY and CDR2 is FYNNEI. This CDR3 region has 14 residues. For the CDR3, the DNA is TGTGCCAGCAAACAGGGCTCCTATAATTCACCCCTCCACTTT. Its protein is CASKQGSYNSPLHF.

This chain connects TRBV20-1 to TRBJ1-5; the D gene is possibly TRBD1 (6 bases). Per the germline V gene, CDR1 is DFQATT and CDR2 is SNEGSKA (reference sequence). V was trimmed by 6 bases and J by 1 base, leaving 19 bases between them. CDR3 length: 16 residues. The CDR3 region is CSAQDSQRASNQPQHF. CDR3 coding DNA: TGCAGTGCCCAGGACAGCCAACGGGCGAGCAATCAGCCCCAGCATTTT.

The CDR3 sequence is CAWSEVNTEAFF. The CDR3, as DNA: TGTGCCTGGAGTGAAGTGAACACTGAAGCTTTCTTT. This sequence joins TRBV30 and TRBJ1-1; D remains unclear. Trimming took off 1 base at V and 0 bases at J, with 3 bases between the two ends. This CDR3 is 12 amino acids long. The germline CDR1 and CDR2 sequences are GTSNPN and SVGIG (reference sequence).

J is TRBJ2-7 and V is TRBV19; 9 nucleotides agree with TRBD1. Germline CDR1 LNHDA, CDR2 SQIVND (reference sequence). V was clipped by 5 bases and J by 5 bases; unmatched bases: 1. The CDR3 is made up of 12 amino acids. In DNA form, the CDR3 reads TGTGCCAGTAGTCACAGGGGGCACGAGCAGTACTTC. Translated: CASSHRGHEQYF.

The V and J genes are TRBV30 and TRBJ2-7; TRBD1 matches at 8 bases. The V gene's germline CDR1 is GTSNPN and CDR2 SVGIG (reference sequence). This CDR3 comprises 14 residues. The V gene end was trimmed by 3 bases and the J gene end by 2 bases; junction bases not matched to a gene: 6. The CDR3: CAWRTRDRTYEQYF. CDR3 coding DNA: TGTGCCTGGAGAACCCGGGACAGGACCTACGAGCAGTACTTC.

By share, this clone ranks as medium-sized. J is TRBJ2-7 and V is TRBV11-1; D is perhaps TRBD2 (6 bases). The CDR3 is 14 residues long. The V gene lost 2 bases and the J gene lost 3 bases, with 11 bases spanning the gap. CDR1 and CDR2 (germline): SGHAT, FQDESV (reference sequence). CDR3 nucleotide sequence: TGTGCCAGCAGCTTATTTGGAGGGAACTACGAGCAGTACTTC. Its translation: CASSLFGGNYEQYF.

This clone ranks as medium-sized. This rearrangement joins TRBV20-1 to TRBJ1-5, with TRBD1 matching over 7 bases. V lost 6 bases to trimming and J lost 2 bases; unmatched junction nucleotides: 10. Germline lookup yields CDR1 DFQATT and CDR2 SNEGSKA (reference sequence). CDR3 length: 15 residues. The CDR3 coding sequence is TGCAGTGCGGGGGGAGAGGGGACAGGCAATCAGCCCCAGCATTTT. Translating gives CSAGGEGTGNQPQHF.

There are many counts of this clone. The rearrangement links TRBV28 to TRBJ1-6, with 7 bases lining up with TRBD1. The germline V gene encodes CDR1 MDHEN and CDR2 SYDVKM. V trimming: 0 bases; J trimming: 7 bases; junction bases outside the gene matches: 3. This CDR3 region has 15 residues. The CDR3, as DNA: TGTGCCAGCAGTTTATGGTCGGGACAGAATTCACCCCTCCACTTT. Its protein is CASSLWSGQNSPLHF. Supplemented by reference TRBV28 and TRBJ1-6, the full variable domain reads DVKVTQSSRYLVKRTGEKVFLECVQDMDHENMFWYRQDPGLGLRLIYFSYDVKMKEKGDIPEGYSVSREKKERFSLILESASTNQTSMYLCASSLWSGQNSPLHFGNGTRLTVT.

This clone has a handful of counts. The genes are TRBV6-5 and TRBJ1-1; 9 nucleotides align to TRBD1. The J segment lost 5 bases and the V segment lost 4 bases, leaving 5 bases of the junction unmatched. The germline V gene encodes CDR1 MNHEY and CDR2 SVGAGI. This CDR3 spans 14 amino acids. CDR3 nucleotides: TGTGCCAGCAGTTTACAGGGGGCGCAGACTGAAGCTTTCTTT. Amino acids: CASSLQGAQTEAFF.

Notes on this clone: A clone one base away is much larger, so this may be a read error. This chain's CDR3 is CASSIDLPPAHEQFF. The CDR3 bases are TGTGCCAGTAGTATAGATCTACCCCCCGCGCATGAGCAGTTCTTC. J is TRBJ2-1 and V is TRBV19; the D is unclear. V lost 0 bases and J 8 bases, leaving 14 bases between the germline ends. This CDR3 has 15 amino acids. Germline loops: CDR1 LNHDA, CDR2 SQIVND (reference sequence).

This clone appeared many times. The rearrangement links TRBV7-3 to TRBJ2-1, with 9 nucleotides matching TRBD1. CDR1 and CDR2 (germline): SGHTA, FQGTGA. The CDR3 is 15 residues long. V shed 4 bases and J 5 bases; nucleotides not matched to a gene: 6. The CDR3 spells CASSSQQGAHNEQFF. The CDR3 coding sequence is TGTGCCAGCAGCTCCCAACAGGGGGCGCACAATGAGCAGTTCTTC.

The chain has TRBV11-2 and TRBJ1-3; D might be TRBD1 (5 bases). With 0 bases removed from V and 9 bases from J, the gap between germline ends came to 15 bases. From germline, CDR1 is SGHAT and CDR2 FQNNGV. There are 15 residues in the CDR3. The CDR3 bases are TGTGCCAGCAGCTTAGAGGCAGGGCCGGTTGCCACCATATATTTT. Amino acid sequence: CASSLEAGPVATIYF.

The chain is built from TRBV7-2 and TRBJ2-3; no clear D gene. The germline gives CDR1 SGHTA, CDR2 FQGNSA. V lost 5 bases to trimming and J lost 6 bases, with 18 bases between them. This CDR3 comprises 15 residues. CDR3 amino acids: CASSPPGGRADTQYF. The CDR3, as DNA: TGTGCCAGCAGCCCCCCAGGTGGCCGGGCGGATACGCAGTATTTT.

The chain recombines TRBV12-3 or TRBV12-4 with TRBJ1-5; 8 bases line up with TRBD1. CDR3 size: 14 residues. V lost 4 bases to trimming and J lost 2 bases; unmatched junction nucleotides: 1. The CDR3 coding sequence is TGTGCCAGCAGTTCGACAGGGGGCAATCAGCCCCAGCATTTT. It is translated as CASSSTGGNQPQHF.

This clone is large (0.1 to 1%) within its sample. V and J are TRBV28 and TRBJ2-1; D call uncertain. V lost 1 base to trimming and J lost 0 bases, with 4 bases between them. The CDR3 has 14 residues. Germline CDR1 reads MDHEN; CDR2 reads SYDVKM. In DNA form, the CDR3 reads TGTGCCAGCAGTTTATTCTCCTCCTACAATGAGCAGTTCTTC. Translating it yields CASSLFSSYNEQFF.

The chain employs TRBV7-3 and TRBJ2-7, with 14 bases matching TRBD2. This CDR3 has 15 amino acids. Trimming cost V 5 bases and J 5 bases; bases outside gene matches: 5. Germline V gives CDR1 SGHTA, CDR2 FQGTGA. The CDR3 loop reads CASSATGLAGDEQYF. As DNA, the CDR3 is TGTGCCAGCAGCGCGACGGGACTAGCGGGGGACGAGCAGTACTTC. Complete variable domain (other parts from reference TRBV7-3 and TRBJ2-7): GAGVSQTPSNKVTEKGKYVELRCDPISGHTALYWYRQSLGQGPEFLIYFQGTGAADDSGLPNDRFFAVRPEGSVSTLKIQRTERGDSAVYLCASSATGLAGDEQYFGPGTRLTVT.

This clone ranks as medium-sized. The chain combines TRBV24-1 with TRBJ2-7; D gene ambiguous. This CDR3 spans 14 amino acids. The germline V gene has CDR1 KGHDR and CDR2 SFDVKD. Trimming stripped 5 bases from V and 3 bases from J, with 13 bases between. The CDR3 region is CATSGSPPNYEQYF. CDR3 DNA sequence: TGTGCCACCAGTGGTTCCCCCCCAAACTACGAGCAGTACTTC.

This clone was seen ten or more times. The rearrangement joins TRBV11-1 to TRBJ1-2; TRBD1 is a possible D gene (6 bases). The CDR3 is 16 residues long. Germline CDR1 and CDR2: SGHAT and FQDESV (reference sequence). V was shortened by 1 base and J by 1 base, with 13 bases between the two germline ends. CDR3: CASSLVGRGYNYGYTF. In nucleotides, the CDR3 is TGTGCCAGCAGCTTAGTGGGCAGGGGCTATAACTATGGCTACACCTTC. Looking up the rest from reference TRBV11-1 and TRBJ1-2 gives the full variable domain: EAEVAQSPRYKITEKSQAVAFWCDPISGHATLYWYRQILGQGPELLVQFQDESVVDDSQLPKDRFSAERLKGVDSTLKIQPAELGDSAMYLCASSLVGRGYNYGYTFGSGTRLTVV.

V and J are TRBV20-1 and TRBJ1-4, with TRBD1 identical over 8 bases. This CDR3 is 15 amino acids long. CDR1 is DFQATT, CDR2 SNEGSKA, per germline (reference sequence). With 0 bases clipped from V and 5 bases from J, the junction kept 5 bases outside the gene matches. CDR3: CSARDPRQGNEKLFF. The CDR3 DNA follows: TGCAGTGCTAGAGATCCCCGACAGGGGAATGAAAAACTGTTTTTT.